The 25 T cell receptor beta chains presented below share a single source sample, sequenced in a study of OX40 agonist ivuxolimab in advanced cancers. Sequencing used immunoSEQ multiplex PCR; TCRdb keeps in-frame clones, though not all of them. The sample records around 80,000 clones, approximately 80% being singletons. The source was CD4+ or CD8+ T cells sorted from blood, collected in a trial of the OX40 agonist ivuxolimab. Receptors were obtained from an adult with an advanced solid tumor such as melanoma, head and neck, liver or kidney cancer.

This chain joins TRBV18 and TRBJ1-4, with 9 bases that match TRBD1. The germline CDR1 and CDR2 sequences are KGHSH and LQKENI. J lost 8 bases, V lost 2 bases, and 6 bases had no gene match. The CDR3 covers 15 residues. The CDR3 DNA follows: TGTGCCAGCTCACCAGGGGACAGGGCCCGGGAAAAACTGTTTTTT. This sequence encodes CASSPGDRAREKLFF.

The chain is built from TRBV19 and TRBJ2-5, with D possibly TRBD1 on 6 matching bases. Germline CDR1 and CDR2: LNHDA and SQIVND (reference sequence). The CDR3 is 13 amino acids. V shed 6 bases and J shed 0 bases, with 8 bases lying between them. In nucleotides, the CDR3 is TGTGCCAGTAGAGGACAGCACCAAGAGACCCAGTACTTC. Translated: CASRGQHQETQYF.

The genes are TRBV19 and TRBJ1-2, with 11 bases that match TRBD1. CDR1 LNHDA and CDR2 SQIVND come from the germline V gene (reference sequence). J was trimmed by 2 bases and V by 6 bases; bases with no gene match: 5. This CDR3 contains 15 residues. For the CDR3, the DNA is TGTGCCAGTAGGGACAGGGGGCATACGAACTATGGCTACACCTTC. Translation: CASRDRGHTNYGYTF.

The genes are TRBV27 and TRBJ1-2; maybe TRBD1 (6 bases). Germline V gene data show CDR1 as MNHEY and CDR2 as SMNVEV (reference sequence). With 5 bases removed from V and 0 bases from J, the gap between germline ends came to 13 bases. The CDR3 sequence is 15 residues long. CDR3 DNA: TGTGCCAGCAGTCCGACACAGGGCGCTAACTATGGCTACACCTTC. Amino acid sequence: CASSPTQGANYGYTF.

This chain uses TRBV28 with TRBJ2-3, with D maybe TRBD2 (5 bases). Germline CDR1 is MDHEN and CDR2 is SYDVKM. CDR3 length: 14 amino acids. Trimming stripped 7 bases from V and 5 bases from J, with 16 bases between. In nucleotides, the CDR3 is TGTGCCAGCACCGAAGGACTCACGAGAGATACGCAGTATTTT. Its protein is CASTEGLTRDTQYF.

This clone was seen only a few times. The rearrangement joins TRBV19 to TRBJ2-1; D is unclear. Trimming took 6 bases from V and 8 from J, leaving 14 bases between them. Germline CDR1 LNHDA, CDR2 SQIVND (reference sequence). The CDR3 is 13 amino acids. DNA for the CDR3: TGTGCCAGTAGAGGGATCTGGCTGGATGAGCAGTTCTTC. Amino acids: CASRGIWLDEQFF. The variable domain in full, with the rest retrieved from reference TRBV19 and TRBJ2-1, is DGGITQSPKYLFRKEGQNVTLSCEQNLNHDAMYWYRQDPGQGLRLIYYSQIVNDFQKGDIAEGYSVSREKKESFPLTVTSAQKNPTAFYLCASRGIWLDEQFFGPGTRLTVL.

The genes are TRBV18 and TRBJ2-7, with 8 bases fitting TRBD1. J was trimmed by 4 bases and V by 2 bases; bases with no gene match: 4. Per the germline V gene, CDR1 is KGHSH and CDR2 is LQKENI. The CDR3 is 14 amino acids. The CDR3 bases are TGTGCCAGCTCACCATCCGGACAGGGTTACGAGCAGTACTTC. This sequence encodes CASSPSGQGYEQYF.

With regard to this clone: In the same sample, other DNA sequences code for this CDR3. The genes are TRBV19 and TRBJ1-2; perhaps TRBD1 as D (5 bases). In germline, CDR1 is LNHDA, CDR2 SQIVND (reference sequence). Trimming shortened V by 4 bases and J by 2 bases, and 5 bases separated the two germline ends. The CDR3 has 12 residues. CDR3 protein: CASSRQNYGYTF. DNA for the CDR3: TGTGCCAGTAGTAGACAGAACTATGGCTACACCTTC.

The J gene is TRBJ1-1, the V gene TRBV5-1; D is uncertain. The germline gives CDR1 SGHRS, CDR2 YFSETQ. V was clipped by 0 bases and J by 6 bases, with 9 bases between them. CDR3 size: 13 residues. The CDR3 DNA reads TGCGCCAGCAGCTTGGGATCCCAGGCTGAAGCTTTCTTT. Protein sequence: CASSLGSQAEAFF.

The chain uses TRBV5-1 and TRBJ2-5; a possible D gene is TRBD1 (5 bases). The CDR3 is made up of 15 amino acids. V gave up 2 bases and J gave up 4 bases, with 15 bases separating them. Germline CDR1 and CDR2: SGHRS and YFSETQ. CDR3 region: CASSFLGSTGETQYF. The CDR3 DNA reads as TGCGCCAGCAGCTTCTTGGGCTCAACAGGAGAGACCCAGTACTTC.

The chain is built from TRBV27 and TRBJ1-2, with D possibly being TRBD1 (5 bases). The CDR3 is 13 amino acids. V was cut by 4 bases and J by 7 bases, with 13 bases left in between. Per germline, CDR1 MNHEY and CDR2 SMNVEV (reference sequence). The CDR3 sequence is CASSSTQGRGYTF. CDR3 DNA sequence: TGTGCCAGCAGTTCCACGCAGGGTCGTGGCTACACCTTC.

The chain combines TRBV29-1 with TRBJ2-3, with D perhaps assigned TRBD1 or TRBD2 (5 bases each). This CDR3 comprises 13 residues. The germline CDR1 and CDR2 sequences are SQVTM and ANQGSEA. The ends were cut back, 7 bases at V and 2 bases at J, with 13 bases in the middle. As DNA, the CDR3 is TGCAGCGCACGAGACGGGGCCACAGATACGCAGTATTTT. It encodes CSARDGATDTQYF.

The rearrangement links TRBV28 to TRBJ1-4, with 11 bases identical to TRBD1. J gave up 7 bases and V 4 bases, and 2 bases lay outside the gene matches. The germline CDR1 and CDR2 sequences are MDHEN and SYDVKM. This CDR3 spans 14 amino acids. The CDR3 sequence is CASSSGQGAEKLFF. The CDR3, as DNA: TGTGCCAGCAGTTCCGGACAGGGGGCTGAAAAACTGTTTTTT.

This sequence joins TRBV6-7 and TRBJ1-1, with D unresolved. TRBV6-7 is an ORF for which the function is uncertain. This CDR3 contains 15 residues. V lost 4 bases to trimming and J lost 3 bases, with 15 bases between them. CDR3 coding DNA: TGTGCCAGCAGTTCGATCCTTAGAAGGGACACTGAAGCTTTCTTT. Translating gives CASSSILRRDTEAFF.

The V call is TRBV18, the J call TRBJ1-1; D call uncertain. CDR1 KGHSH and CDR2 LQKENI come from the germline V gene. V gave up 5 bases and J gave up 1 base, with 11 bases separating them. The length of the CDR3 is 14 residues. The DNA of the CDR3 is TGTGCCAGCTCATCTAAGTGGGGGAACACTGAAGCTTTCTTT. Translated, it gives CASSSKWGNTEAFF.

The rearrangement links TRBV28 to TRBJ1-3; no firm D call. V lost 4 bases and J lost 9, with 7 bases in between. The CDR3 spans 11 residues. The germline CDR1 and CDR2 sequences are MDHEN and SYDVKM. This chain's CDR3 is CASSSRATIYF. Here the CDR3 DNA reads TGTGCCAGCAGTTCACGGGCCACCATATATTTT.

The CDR3 DNA sequence: TGTGCCAGCAGTTTTTGGGGGGGAACGGACTCTAACTATGGCTACACCTTC. Translating it yields CASSFWGGTDSNYGYTF. V usage is TRBV27 and J usage is TRBJ1-2; D is possibly TRBD1 (5 bases). Germline CDR1 is MNHEY and CDR2 is SMNVEV (reference sequence). The CDR3 sequence is 17 residues long. V lost 3 bases and J 0 bases, leaving 17 bases between the germline ends.

The chain is built from TRBV19 and TRBJ2-7; 7 bases align to TRBD2. The V segment lost 1 base and the J segment 1 base; nucleotides outside the gene matches: 4. The V gene's germline CDR1 is LNHDA and CDR2 SQIVND (reference sequence). The CDR3 contains 15 residues. The CDR3 protein is CASSIAGGPSYEQYF. The CDR3 nucleotides are TGTGCCAGTAGTATAGCGGGAGGTCCATCCTACGAGCAGTACTTC.

The chain has TRBV4-1 and TRBJ2-5; 9 positions match TRBD1. There are 16 residues in the CDR3. V was pared by 4 bases and J by 5 bases, with 11 bases of the junction left unmatched. The germline CDR1 and CDR2 sequences are MGHRA and YSYEKL. The CDR3 DNA reads TGCGCCAGCAGCCGCTCCACTACAGGGGGCCAGGAGACCCAGTACTTC. Translation: CASSRSTTGGQETQYF.

The chain recombines TRBV7-3 with TRBJ2-5; perhaps TRBD1 as D (5 bases). The germline gives CDR1 SGHTA, CDR2 FQGTGA. CDR3 length: 13 residues. V lost 0 bases, J lost 3 bases, and 5 bases lay in between. CDR3 amino acids: CASSLTREETQYF. The CDR3 DNA follows: TGTGCCAGCAGCTTAACCAGGGAAGAGACCCAGTACTTC.

The chain recombines TRBV6-5 with TRBJ1-2, with TRBD1 matching 9 bases. Trimming at V came to 4 bases and at J to 9 bases, leaving 9 bases not matched to a gene. The CDR3 length is 14 residues. Germline assignment: CDR1 MNHEY and CDR2 SVGAGI. CDR3 sequence (DNA): TGTGCCAGCAGTTCCCGACAGGACAGGGGCAGCTACACCTTC. Amino acids: CASSSRQDRGSYTF.

The chain couples TRBV6-4 to TRBJ1-2; D unclear. Trimming left V 2 bases short and J 4 bases short, with 5 bases between. The CDR3 loop spans 12 amino acids. Per the germline V gene, CDR1 is MRHNA and CDR2 is SNTAGT. CDR3 in amino acids: CASSDEAYGYTF. As DNA, the CDR3 is TGTGCCAGCAGTGACGAGGCCTATGGCTACACCTTC.

This sequence joins TRBV6-5 and TRBJ1-4; D gene ambiguous. This CDR3 comprises 15 residues. Deletions cut 5 bases from V and 5 bases from J, with 15 bases between. Germline loops: CDR1 MNHEY, CDR2 SVGAGI. The CDR3 loop reads CASSKSPSGNEKLFF. CDR3 DNA sequence: TGTGCCAGCAGTAAATCTCCGTCGGGCAATGAAAAACTGTTTTTT.

This chain connects TRBV30 to TRBJ2-6, with D uncertain. The CDR3 totals 16 residues. Trimming left V 3 bases short and J 0 bases short, with 12 bases between. The germline CDR1 and CDR2 sequences are GTSNPN and SVGIG (reference sequence). This chain's CDR3 is CAWRKSRTSGANVLTF. CDR3 nucleotides: TGTGCCTGGAGGAAATCCCGTACCTCTGGGGCCAACGTCCTGACTTTC.

This clone was counted a single time. The J gene is TRBJ2-5, the V gene TRBV6-5; 11 nucleotides agree with TRBD1. The CDR3 is made up of 16 amino acids. Per germline, CDR1 MNHEY and CDR2 SVGAGI. The J segment lost 5 bases and the V segment lost 3 bases, leaving 8 bases of the junction unmatched. Here the CDR3 DNA reads TGTGCCAGCAGTTATCGGACAGGGGGCTACGGGGAGACCCAGTACTTC. It yields the protein CASSYRTGGYGETQYF.